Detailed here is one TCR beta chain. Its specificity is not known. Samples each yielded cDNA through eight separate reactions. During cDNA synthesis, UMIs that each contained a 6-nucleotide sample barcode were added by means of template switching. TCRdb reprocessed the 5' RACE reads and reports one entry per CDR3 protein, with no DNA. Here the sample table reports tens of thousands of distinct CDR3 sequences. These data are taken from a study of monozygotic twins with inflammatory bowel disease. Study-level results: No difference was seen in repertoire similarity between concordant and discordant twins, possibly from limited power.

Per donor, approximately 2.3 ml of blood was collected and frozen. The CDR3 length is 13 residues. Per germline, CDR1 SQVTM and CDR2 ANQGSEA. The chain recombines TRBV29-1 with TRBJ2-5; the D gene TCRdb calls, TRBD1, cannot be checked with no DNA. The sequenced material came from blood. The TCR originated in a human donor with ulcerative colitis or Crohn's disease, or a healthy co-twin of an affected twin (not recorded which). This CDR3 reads CSVVRTVQETQYF.